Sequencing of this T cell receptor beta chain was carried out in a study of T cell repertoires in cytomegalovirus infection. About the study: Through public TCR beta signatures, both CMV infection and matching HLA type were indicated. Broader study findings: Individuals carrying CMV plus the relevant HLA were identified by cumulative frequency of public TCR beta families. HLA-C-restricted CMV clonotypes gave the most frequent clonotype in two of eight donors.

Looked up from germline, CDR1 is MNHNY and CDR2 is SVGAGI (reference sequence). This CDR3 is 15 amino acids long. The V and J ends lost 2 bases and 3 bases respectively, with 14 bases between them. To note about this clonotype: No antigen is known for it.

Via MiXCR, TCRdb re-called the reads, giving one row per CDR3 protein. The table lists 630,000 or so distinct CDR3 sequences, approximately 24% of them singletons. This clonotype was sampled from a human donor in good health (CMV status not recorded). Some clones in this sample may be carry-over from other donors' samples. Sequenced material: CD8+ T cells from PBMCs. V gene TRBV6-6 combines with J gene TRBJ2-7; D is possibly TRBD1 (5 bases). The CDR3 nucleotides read TGTGCCAGCAGTTACGGCAGGGTTGATGGCTACGAGCAGTACGTC. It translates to CASSYGRVDGYEQYV.